This record looks at one T cell receptor (beta chain) sequence and its context. Sequencing used immunoSEQ multiplex PCR; TCRdb keeps in-frame clones, though not all of them. The profile shows about 70,000 clones, around 97% of them singletons. This record belongs to a study of technical replicates of blood from a handful of donors. The CDR3 is made up of 15 amino acids. Germline values: CDR1 MRHNA, CDR2 SNTAGT. The germline V and J ends were trimmed by 6 bases and 7 bases, with 19 bases remaining between them. Sequenced input: T cells isolated from PBMCs. This receptor was taken from a human donor in good health. The chain has TRBV6-4 and TRBJ2-1; weak D call: TRBD1 (6 bases). The CDR3 DNA reads as TGTGCCAGCAGCTCTAAGGGGGACCTGCCAAATGAGCAGTTCTTC. It specifies CASSSKGDLPNEQFF.